Detailed here is one TCR beta chain. This sample is drawn from a study of blood T cell repertoires in COVID-19. Here immunoSEQ multiplex PCR was the method, and the copy in TCRdb shows in-frame clones only, minus some. The sample lists more than 150,000 clones; approximately 80% were seen once. CDR3 length: 13 amino acids. The germline V gene has CDR1 LNHDA and CDR2 SQIVND (reference sequence). V lost 1 base and J 4 bases, leaving 7 bases between the germline ends. The rearrangement uses TRBV19 and TRBJ2-5; D uncertain. The TCR comes from a human donor in a cohort sampled during active COVID-19. Source material: peripheral blood. This chain's CDR3 is CASSIGAGETQYF. CDR3 sequence (DNA): TGTGCCAGTAGTATAGGGGCAGGAGAGACCCAGTACTTC.